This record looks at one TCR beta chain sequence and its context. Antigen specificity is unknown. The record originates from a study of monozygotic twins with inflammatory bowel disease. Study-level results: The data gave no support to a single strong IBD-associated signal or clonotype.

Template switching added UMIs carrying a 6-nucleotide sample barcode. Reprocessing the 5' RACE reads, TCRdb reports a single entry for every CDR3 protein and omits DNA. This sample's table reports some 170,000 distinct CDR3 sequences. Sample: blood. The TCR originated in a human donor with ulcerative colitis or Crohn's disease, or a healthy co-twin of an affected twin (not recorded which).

CDR3 loop: CASSGRQTGAFEKLFF. The J gene is TRBJ1-4, the V gene TRBV4-3; TCRdb's D gene call, TRBD1, goes unchecked for lack of DNA. The CDR3 is made up of 16 amino acids. From germline, CDR1 is LGHNA and CDR2 YSLEER.